This T cell receptor beta chain was identified in a study of blood T cell repertoires in COVID-19. On the study more broadly: PBMCs, B-cell-depleted T cells, or T cells provided the cDNA or gDNA that made up the material.

Methods used by the authors: Researchers report that nucleated cell counts were estimated from reference gene primer amplification. Method: immunoSEQ multiplex PCR; TCRdb's copy keeps in-frame clones and lacks some. For V, J and clone size, that table is used; D and trimming come from the DNA. The table includes 130,000 or so clones, over 80% detected once. The sequenced sample was PBMCs or T cells enriched from blood (not recorded which). This sequence originates from a man aged 25-40 years who had recovered from COVID-19.

The CDR3 DNA reads TGTGCCAGCAGCCTCAGTTTCAATGAGCAGTTCTTC. Translation: CASSLSFNEQFF. The chain links TRBV3-1 (or the pseudogene TRBV3-2) to TRBJ2-1, with unresolved D. The CDR3 runs to 12 residues. The V and J ends lost 4 bases and 6 bases respectively, with 7 bases between them. Germline CDR1 LGHDT, CDR2 YNNKEL (reference sequence).